These 4 T cell receptor beta chains came from one sample sequenced in a study of blood T cell repertoires in COVID-19. Clones were sequenced by immunoSEQ multiplex PCR, and TCRdb holds only the in-frame ones, with some missing. The sample shows around 200,000 clones, around 90% of them seen only once. The material sequenced was peripheral blood. All receptors come from a middle-aged man with acute or convalescent COVID-19.

CDR3 nucleotide sequence: TGTGCCAGCAGTGAATGGCGAGGGAGCAATCAGCCCCAGCATTTT. It translates to CASSEWRGSNQPQHF. V usage is TRBV6-1 and J usage is TRBJ1-5; D ambiguous. The CDR3 sequence is 15 residues long. Germline CDR1 reads MNHNS; CDR2 reads SASEGT. The V gene lost 2 bases and the J gene lost 1 base, with 9 bases spanning the gap.

This chain joins TRBV30 and TRBJ2-3, with 7 bases aligning to TRBD2. Trimming removed 1 base from V and 8 bases from J; junction bases left unmatched: 12. The CDR3 is 15 residues long. The germline CDR1 and CDR2 sequences are GTSNPN and SVGIG (reference sequence). The CDR3 region has the DNA TGTGCCTGGAGTGGTTCTAGCGGAGCCTTGGGTACGCAGTATTTT. Translating gives CAWSGSSGALGTQYF.

This chain uses TRBV29-1 with TRBJ1-1; no clear D. CDR3 length: 13 residues. Per the germline V gene, CDR1 is SQVTM and CDR2 is ANQGSEA. V was pared by 0 bases and J by 3 bases, with 8 bases between. CDR3 amino acids: CSVEDEKHTEAFF. The DNA of the CDR3 is TGCAGCGTTGAAGATGAGAAACACACTGAAGCTTTCTTT.

The rearrangement uses TRBV7-9 and TRBJ1-2, with 7 bases identical to TRBD1. V lost 8 bases, J lost 3 bases, and 6 bases stayed unmatched. Germline V gives CDR1 SEHNR, CDR2 FQNEAQ (reference sequence). This CDR3 has 13 amino acids. The CDR3 sequence: CASDTGADYGYTF. The CDR3 bases are TGTGCCAGCGACACAGGGGCAGACTATGGCTACACCTTC.